Presented here are 21 T cell receptor beta chains from one specimen sequenced in a study of identical twins. MiXCR, run by TCRdb on the 5' RACE reads, gives a single entry per CDR3 protein. The repertoire consists of hundreds of thousands of distinct CDR3 sequences, with about 20% occurring once and the leading ten covering approximately 14%. Separately, the same data were catalogued under a study of T cells expressing NK-cell markers.

Material for sequencing was PBMCs. Receptors originate from a woman younger than 35 in good health.

This clonotype has more than one count but fewer than ten. V is TRBV12-3 or TRBV12-4 and J is TRBJ1-2; D is undetermined. Deletions cut 6 bases from V and 0 bases from J, with 5 bases between. The CDR3 loop spans 12 amino acids. In nucleotides, the CDR3 is TGTGCCAGCAGCACCGCTAACTATGGCTACACCTTC. This sequence encodes CASSTANYGYTF.

This clonotype was observed a handful of times. The V and J genes are TRBV14 and TRBJ2-2; D might be TRBD1 (5 bases). CDR1 and CDR2 from the germline V gene are SGHDN and FVKESK. The CDR3 is 14 residues long. Trimming removed 4 bases at V and 6 bases at J, with 12 bases between. CDR3 amino acids: CASSRQLEAGELFF. CDR3 nucleotides: TGTGCCAGCAGCCGACAGCTAGAGGCCGGGGAGCTGTTTTTT.

This chain joins TRBV7-2 and TRBJ2-2; TRBD2 matches at 13 bases. V shed 4 bases and J 7 bases; nucleotides not matched to a gene: 6. This CDR3 region has 16 residues. Germline CDR1 reads SGHTA; CDR2 reads FQGNSA. The CDR3 is CASSWTSGRGHGELFF. The CDR3 DNA is TGTGCCAGCAGCTGGACTAGCGGGAGAGGACACGGGGAGCTGTTTTTT.

The rearrangement links TRBV7-9 to TRBJ2-1; 9 bases are a match to TRBD2. V trimming: 5 bases; J trimming: 6 bases; junction bases outside the gene matches: 11. Per the germline V gene, CDR1 is SEHNR and CDR2 is FQNEAQ (reference sequence). This CDR3 is 16 amino acids long. In DNA form, the CDR3 reads TGTGCCAGCAGCCACGAAGGGCGGGAGGGCCGCAATGAGCAGTTCTTC. Protein: CASSHEGREGRNEQFF.

This clonotype was seen only a few times. The chain combines TRBV6-1 with TRBJ2-3, with 13 positions matching TRBD2. J lost 7 bases, V lost 5 bases, and 9 bases had no gene match. CDR3 length: 16 residues. The germline V gene encodes CDR1 MNHNS and CDR2 SASEGT. CDR3 DNA sequence: TGTGCCAGCAGTCCACGGACTAGCGGGAGCCCCCATACGCAGTATTTT. Translation gives CASSPRTSGSPHTQYF.

This clonotype was observed a handful of times. The V call is TRBV12-3 or TRBV12-4, the J call TRBJ1-6, with a possible D match to TRBD1 (6 bases). Trimming shortened V by 6 bases and J by 11 bases, and 14 bases separated the two germline ends. The CDR3 has 13 residues. The CDR3 DNA reads TGTGCCAGCAGGGTACAGGGTGGGCCACCCCTCCACTTT. Translated, it gives CASRVQGGPPLHF.

The chain recombines TRBV29-1 with TRBJ2-2; D remains unclear. V dropped 4 bases and J dropped 7 bases, with 10 bases sitting between them. Germline lookup yields CDR1 SQVTM and CDR2 ANQGSEA. CDR3 size: 12 residues. CDR3 loop: CSVVTTHGELFF. Here the CDR3 DNA reads TGCAGCGTTGTAACCACCCACGGGGAGCTGTTTTTT.

V usage is TRBV9 and J usage is TRBJ2-2; TRBD2 matches 13 bases. This CDR3 has 19 amino acids. Trimming at V came to 4 bases and at J to 0 bases, leaving 9 bases not matched to a gene. Looked up from germline, CDR1 is SGDLS and CDR2 is YYNGEE. The CDR3 DNA is TGTGCCAGCAGCCAAACCGGACTAGCGGGAGTCACGAACACCGGGGAGCTGTTTTTT. Protein sequence: CASSQTGLAGVTNTGELFF.

The rearrangement links TRBV10-3 to TRBJ1-6, with D unresolved. Between the trimmed V and J ends, which lost 0 bases and 8 bases, there was a span of 5 bases. CDR3 length: 13 amino acids. CDR1 is ENHRY and CDR2 is SYGVKD in the germline V gene. This chain's CDR3 is CAISESVDSPLHF. The DNA of the CDR3 is TGTGCCATCAGTGAGTCAGTTGATTCACCCCTCCACTTT.

The J gene is TRBJ2-3, the V gene TRBV12-3 or TRBV12-4, with D possibly called TRBD1 or TRBD2 (5 bases each). This CDR3 is built from 16 residues. The ends were cut back, 7 bases at V and 2 bases at J, with 19 bases in the middle. The CDR3 region has the DNA TGTGCCAGCACCCTCACGGTTTGGGGGTCCACAGATACGCAGTATTTT. It yields the protein CASTLTVWGSTDTQYF.

This rearrangement joins TRBV9 to TRBJ2-7; 9 bases align to TRBD1. J lost 1 base, V lost 4 bases, and 9 bases had no gene match. The CDR3 sequence is 16 residues long. Germline V lookup: CDR1 SGDLS, CDR2 YYNGEE. This CDR3 reads CASSPTTGTGSYEQYF. For the CDR3, the DNA is TGTGCCAGCAGCCCCACTACCGGGACAGGGTCCTACGAGCAGTACTTC.

The chain recombines TRBV29-1 with TRBJ2-3; TRBD2 aligns across 8 bases. V shed 3 bases, J shed 1 base, and the junction held 3 bases outside the gene matches. Germline V gene lookup returns CDR1 SQVTM and CDR2 ANQGSEA. The CDR3 totals 14 residues. The CDR3 loop is CSVERGAGTDTQYF. The CDR3 DNA is TGCAGCGTTGAGCGGGGGGCCGGCACAGATACGCAGTATTTT.

This chain connects TRBV29-1 to TRBJ1-2; weak D call: TRBD1 (5 bases). CDR1 and CDR2 (germline): SQVTM, ANQGSEA. This CDR3 has 12 amino acids. V was clipped by 4 bases and J by 4 bases, with 10 bases between them. CDR3 sequence: CSVAGAGYGYTF. CDR3 nucleotide sequence: TGCAGCGTTGCTGGGGCGGGCTATGGCTACACCTTC.

The chain recombines TRBV15 with TRBJ2-1; TRBD1 aligns across 7 bases. CDR1 and CDR2 (germline): LNHNV, YYDKDF (reference sequence). With 3 bases clipped from V and 0 bases from J, the junction kept 5 bases outside the gene matches. The CDR3 spans 16 residues. The CDR3 sequence is CATSSPYRGSYNEQFF. The CDR3 DNA follows: TGTGCCACCAGCAGCCCATACAGGGGCTCCTACAATGAGCAGTTCTTC.

This clonotype was recorded a few times. The V call is TRBV20-1, the J call TRBJ2-5, with a possible D match to TRBD2 (5 bases). The V end was cut by 5 bases, the J end by 9 bases, with 19 bases between. The CDR3 runs to 13 residues. Germline V gene lookup returns CDR1 DFQATT and CDR2 SNEGSKA (reference sequence). The CDR3 loop is CSARRAQTGAQYF. CDR3 in DNA: TGCAGTGCTCGTCGGGCCCAGACCGGGGCCCAGTACTTC.

A few counts support this clonotype. The V gene is TRBV18, the J gene TRBJ2-7; perhaps TRBD1 as D (6 bases). This CDR3 has 17 amino acids. Between the trimmed V and J ends, which lost 4 bases and 3 bases, there was a span of 22 bases. From germline, CDR1 is KGHSH and CDR2 LQKENI. Here the CDR3 DNA reads TGTGCCAGCTCACTTAAACGGGACACCGAAGCAATCTACGAGCAGTACTTC. Translation gives CASSLKRDTEAIYEQYF.

This clonotype was seen only once. The chain couples TRBV5-1 to TRBJ2-1; 9 nucleotides agree with TRBD1. This CDR3 is built from 16 residues. Trimming at V came to 0 bases and at J to 7 bases, leaving 8 bases not matched to a gene. CDR1 and CDR2 from the germline V gene are SGHRS and YFSETQ. DNA for the CDR3: TGCGCCAGCAGCTTGGTTCAGGGACAGGGATCTAATGAGCAGTTCTTC. This encodes CASSLVQGQGSNEQFF.

This clonotype has more than one count but fewer than ten. The chain uses TRBV5-1 and TRBJ2-7, with 9 positions matching TRBD2. CDR1 and CDR2 from the germline V gene are SGHRS and YFSETQ. This CDR3 has 16 amino acids. Trimming at V came to 3 bases and at J to 6 bases, leaving 13 bases not matched to a gene. The CDR3 DNA reads as TGCGCCAGCAGCTCCCGGGGAGCGGGGGGACTTTTCGAGCAGTACTTC. Protein sequence: CASSSRGAGGLFEQYF.

This clonotype has a handful of counts. The chain recombines TRBV20-1 with TRBJ1-5, with D possibly TRBD1 on 5 matching bases. V lost 4 bases, J lost 4 bases, and 11 bases lay in between. The CDR3 is 13 amino acids. Germline V gene sequence: CDR1 DFQATT, CDR2 SNEGSKA (reference sequence). In DNA, the CDR3 is TGCAGTGCTACTCAGGGATTAAATCAGCCCCAGCATTTT. Amino acids: CSATQGLNQPQHF.

This clonotype was seen a few times. This chain connects TRBV20-1 to TRBJ1-2, with D hard to call. CDR3 size: 13 residues. V was pared by 6 bases and J by 0 bases, with 11 bases between. Germline V gene lookup returns CDR1 DFQATT and CDR2 SNEGSKA (reference sequence). The CDR3 DNA reads TGCAGTGCCCCAGCCACAGCTAACTATGGCTACACCTTC. Amino acid sequence: CSAPATANYGYTF.

The chain links TRBV7-2 to TRBJ2-7, with D unclear. The CDR3 is 12 residues long. Germline CDR1 reads SGHTA; CDR2 reads FQGNSA. V was trimmed by 1 base and J by 8 bases, leaving 9 bases between them. The CDR3 sequence: CASSLVGQKQYF. The CDR3 DNA sequence: TGTGCCAGCAGCTTAGTCGGGCAGAAGCAGTACTTC.